The rows below give T cell receptor beta chains drawn from one sample of a study of T cell responses to AZD1222 COVID-19 vaccine. Using immunoSEQ multiplex PCR, the repertoire was profiled, and TCRdb retains in-frame clones only, with some absent. The sample lists over 100,000 clones, less than 90% occurring once. The sequencing used peripheral blood, collected on day 0 of AZD1222 vaccination. These receptors all stem from an adult in good health. Both conserved end residues are part of each CDR3. Each record gives: D gene, clone size, J gene, V gene, CDR3 protein, CDR3 DNA. The D gene is left open where the match is weak. Size is stated for part of the rows, as once, few or many counts, or as a class when the clone is expanded.

d_call: NA; clone_size: NA; j_call: TRBJ2-2; v_call: TRBV28; cdr3_aa: CASSLSLGTGELFF; cdr3_nt: TGTGCCAGCAGTCTGTCTCTGGGCACCGGGGAGCTGTTTTTT
d_call: TRBD2; clone_size: NA; j_call: TRBJ2-5; v_call: TRBV20-1; cdr3_aa: CSASAPSGRRETQYF; cdr3_nt: TGCAGTGCTAGTGCGCCTAGCGGGAGGCGGGAGACCCAGTACTTC
d_call: TRBD2; clone_size: NA; j_call: TRBJ2-1; v_call: TRBV4-2; cdr3_aa: CASSHSSGRENEQFF; cdr3_nt: TGTGCCAGCAGCCACTCTAGCGGGAGAGAGAATGAGCAGTTCTTC
d_call: NA; clone_size: NA; j_call: TRBJ1-2; v_call: TRBV27; cdr3_aa: CASSAREGYGYTF; cdr3_nt: TGTGCCAGCAGTGCCAGGGAGGGCTATGGCTACACCTTC
d_call: TRBD2; clone_size: NA; j_call: TRBJ2-3; v_call: TRBV7-3; cdr3_aa: CASSSGLAGGTDTQYF; cdr3_nt: TGTGCCAGCAGCTCAGGACTAGCGGGGGGCACAGATACGCAGTATTTT
d_call: NA; clone_size: NA; j_call: TRBJ1-5; v_call: TRBV11-3; cdr3_aa: CASSLEGLKRARQPQHF; cdr3_nt: TGTGCCAGCAGCTTAGAAGGACTTAAGAGGGCGCGGCAGCCCCAGCATTTT
d_call: TRBD1; clone_size: NA; j_call: TRBJ2-7; v_call: TRBV11-1; cdr3_aa: CASRQPGQGHEQYF; cdr3_nt: TGTGCCAGCCGACAACCGGGACAGGGGCACGAGCAGTACTTC
d_call: NA; clone_size: NA; j_call: TRBJ1-5; v_call: TRBV28; cdr3_aa: CASSGPRAGTGQPQHF; cdr3_nt: TGTGCCAGCAGCGGGCCCAGGGCAGGGACGGGTCAGCCCCAGCATTTT
d_call: TRBD2; clone_size: NA; j_call: TRBJ2-2; v_call: TRBV6-4; cdr3_aa: CASSAREGTGELFF; cdr3_nt: TGTGCCAGCAGTGCCAGGGAGGGCACCGGGGAGCTGTTTTTT
d_call: TRBD2; clone_size: NA; j_call: TRBJ2-1; v_call: TRBV19; cdr3_aa: CASSVVSGAYNEQFF; cdr3_nt: TGTGCCAGTAGCGTGGTTAGCGGGGCCTACAATGAGCAGTTCTTC
d_call: NA; clone_size: NA; j_call: TRBJ2-7; v_call: TRBV7-8; cdr3_aa: CASSRQALGEQYF; cdr3_nt: TGTGCCAGCAGCCGACAGGCCCTGGGGGAGCAGTACTTC
d_call: NA; clone_size: NA; j_call: TRBJ2-5; v_call: TRBV5-4; cdr3_aa: CASSSTTRLETQYF; cdr3_nt: TGTGCCAGCAGCTCAACGACTCGCCTAGAGACCCAGTACTTC
d_call: TRBD1; clone_size: NA; j_call: TRBJ1-1; v_call: TRBV5-4; cdr3_aa: CASSPGGQAGDTEAFF; cdr3_nt: TGTGCCAGCAGCCCTGGGGGACAGGCTGGGGACACTGAAGCTTTCTTT
d_call: NA; clone_size: NA; j_call: TRBJ2-2; v_call: TRBV6-4; cdr3_aa: CASSEKVTGELFF; cdr3_nt: TGTGCCAGCAGTGAGAAGGTTACCGGGGAGCTGTTTTTT
d_call: TRBD2; clone_size: once; j_call: TRBJ2-5; v_call: TRBV19; cdr3_aa: CASSITGTSGLTQYF; cdr3_nt: TGTGCCAGTAGTATCACCGGGACTAGCGGCCTGACCCAGTACTTC
d_call: NA; clone_size: NA; j_call: TRBJ1-1; v_call: TRBV30; cdr3_aa: CAWSRLLGGTEAFF; cdr3_nt: TGTGCCTGGAGTCGACTGCTCGGAGGGACTGAAGCTTTCTTT
d_call: NA; clone_size: NA; j_call: TRBJ2-3; v_call: TRBV11-2; cdr3_aa: CASSFFSTDTQYF; cdr3_nt: TGTGCCAGCAGCTTCTTTAGCACAGATACGCAGTATTTT
d_call: NA; clone_size: NA; j_call: TRBJ2-7; v_call: TRBV6-5; cdr3_aa: CASRGNYEQYF; cdr3_nt: TGTGCCAGCAGGGGAAACTACGAGCAGTACTTC
d_call: NA; clone_size: NA; j_call: TRBJ1-4; v_call: TRBV2; cdr3_aa: CASSNSGGSRANEKLFF; cdr3_nt: TGTGCCAGCAGTAATTCGGGAGGCAGCCGGGCTAATGAAAAACTGTTTTTT
d_call: TRBD1; clone_size: NA; j_call: TRBJ2-2; v_call: TRBV10-1; cdr3_aa: CASSGPRDRGVDGELFF; cdr3_nt: TGCGCCAGCAGTGGACCCCGGGACAGGGGTGTTGACGGGGAGCTGTTTTTT
d_call: NA; clone_size: NA; j_call: TRBJ1-2; v_call: TRBV30; cdr3_aa: CAWSGPASRDYGYTF; cdr3_nt: TGTGCCTGGAGTGGGCCAGCGTCCCGGGACTATGGCTACACCTTC
d_call: TRBD1; clone_size: NA; j_call: TRBJ2-1; v_call: TRBV28; cdr3_aa: CASRSQGAGNEQFF; cdr3_nt: TGTGCCAGCAGGTCACAGGGGGCTGGGAATGAGCAGTTCTTC
d_call: NA; clone_size: NA; j_call: TRBJ1-5; v_call: TRBV19; cdr3_aa: CASSLRETQPQHF; cdr3_nt: TGTGCCAGTAGTTTGAGGGAGACCCAGCCCCAGCATTTT
d_call: NA; clone_size: NA; j_call: TRBJ1-1; v_call: TRBV7-3; cdr3_aa: CASSLQRRNTEAFF; cdr3_nt: TGTGCCAGCAGCTTACAGAGGAGGAACACTGAAGCTTTCTTT
d_call: NA; clone_size: NA; j_call: TRBJ1-4; v_call: TRBV19; cdr3_aa: CASSLGNEKLFF; cdr3_nt: TGTGCCAGTAGTCTCGGAAATGAAAAACTGTTTTTT
d_call: NA; clone_size: NA; j_call: TRBJ2-1; v_call: TRBV24-1; cdr3_aa: CATSRTGTHEQFF; cdr3_nt: TGTGCCACCAGCCGAACAGGGACCCATGAGCAGTTCTTC
d_call: NA; clone_size: NA; j_call: TRBJ2-7; v_call: TRBV11-2; cdr3_aa: CASSSGVFPGRHLGEQYF; cdr3_nt: TGTGCCAGCAGCTCTGGTGTTTTCCCCGGTCGGCACTTGGGCGAGCAGTACTTC
d_call: NA; clone_size: NA; j_call: TRBJ2-7; v_call: TRBV30; cdr3_aa: CAWGTYEQYF; cdr3_nt: TGTGCCTGGGGCACCTACGAGCAGTACTTC
d_call: NA; clone_size: NA; j_call: TRBJ1-5; v_call: TRBV20-1; cdr3_aa: CSASSGRGISNQPQHF; cdr3_nt: TGCAGTGCTAGTAGCGGCAGGGGAATTAGCAATCAGCCCCAGCATTTT
d_call: NA; clone_size: NA; j_call: TRBJ1-2; v_call: TRBV5-5; cdr3_aa: CASSLGRGNYGYTF; cdr3_nt: TGTGCCAGCAGCTTGGGTAGGGGAAACTATGGCTACACCTTC
d_call: NA; clone_size: NA; j_call: TRBJ2-5; v_call: TRBV28; cdr3_aa: CASNKQGFTETQYF; cdr3_nt: TGTGCCAGCAATAAACAGGGATTTACGGAGACCCAGTACTTC
d_call: TRBD1; clone_size: once; j_call: TRBJ2-2; v_call: TRBV19; cdr3_aa: CASSITGGPGELFF; cdr3_nt: TGTGCCAGTAGTATAACAGGGGGGCCCGGGGAGCTGTTTTTT
d_call: TRBD1; clone_size: NA; j_call: TRBJ1-1; v_call: TRBV6-1; cdr3_aa: CASSDRRGGAGYTEAFF; cdr3_nt: TGTGCCAGCAGTGACCGAAGAGGGGGCGCGGGGTACACTGAAGCTTTCTTT
d_call: TRBD2; clone_size: NA; j_call: TRBJ2-1; v_call: TRBV10-3; cdr3_aa: CAISESGLAGEDQFF; cdr3_nt: TGTGCCATCAGTGAGTCCGGGCTAGCGGGAGAGGATCAGTTCTTC
d_call: NA; clone_size: NA; j_call: TRBJ1-3; v_call: TRBV9; cdr3_aa: CASSPQGAGLGNTIYF; cdr3_nt: TGTGCCAGCAGCCCTCAAGGGGCAGGCCTTGGAAACACCATATATTTT
d_call: TRBD1; clone_size: NA; j_call: TRBJ1-1; v_call: TRBV10-3; cdr3_aa: CAIRQGAEGEAFF; cdr3_nt: TGTGCCATCAGACAGGGGGCGGAGGGTGAAGCTTTCTTT
d_call: NA; clone_size: once; j_call: TRBJ2-5; v_call: TRBV28; cdr3_aa: CASTGWGKETQYF; cdr3_nt: TGTGCCAGCACTGGTTGGGGGAAAGAGACCCAGTACTTC
d_call: NA; clone_size: NA; j_call: TRBJ1-1; v_call: TRBV27; cdr3_aa: CASSLGRHLNTEAFF; cdr3_nt: TGTGCCAGCAGCCTCGGGAGACACTTGAACACTGAAGCTTTCTTT
d_call: NA; clone_size: NA; j_call: TRBJ1-4; v_call: TRBV6-5; cdr3_aa: CASRDRGGDEKLFF; cdr3_nt: TGTGCCAGCAGGGATCGAGGGGGAGATGAAAAACTGTTTTTT
d_call: NA; clone_size: NA; j_call: TRBJ2-2; v_call: TRBV15; cdr3_aa: CATSRAEKNTGELFF; cdr3_nt: TGTGCCACCAGCAGAGCCGAGAAGAACACCGGGGAGCTGTTTTTT
d_call: NA; clone_size: NA; j_call: TRBJ2-1; v_call: TRBV7-2; cdr3_aa: CASSPHPNEQFF; cdr3_nt: TGTGCCAGCAGCCCGCATCCAAATGAGCAGTTCTTC
d_call: NA; clone_size: once; j_call: TRBJ1-5; v_call: TRBV12-3/TRBV12-4; cdr3_aa: CASSSDWQPQHF; cdr3_nt: TGTGCCAGCAGTTCGGACTGGCAGCCCCAGCATTTT
d_call: TRBD2; clone_size: few; j_call: TRBJ2-1; v_call: TRBV2; cdr3_aa: CASSDLAGRGNEQFF; cdr3_nt: TGTGCCAGCAGTGATCTAGCGGGACGGGGGAATGAGCAGTTCTTC
d_call: TRBD2; clone_size: NA; j_call: TRBJ2-5; v_call: TRBV5-1; cdr3_aa: CASSSGLAGVETQYF; cdr3_nt: TGCGCCAGCAGTTCCGGACTAGCGGGAGTAGAGACCCAGTACTTC
d_call: NA; clone_size: once; j_call: TRBJ1-5; v_call: TRBV20-1; cdr3_aa: CSAGSNQPQHF; cdr3_nt: TGCAGTGCTGGAAGCAATCAGCCCCAGCATTTT